These 30 T cell receptor beta chains originate from one sample sequenced in a study of blood T cells in healthy people across ages. With a J-beta primer mix and a sample-barcoded 5' primer, a second PCR ran 7 to 11 cycles. TCRdb reprocessed the 5' RACE reads via MiXCR and lists one record per CDR3 protein. The sample has some 900,000 distinct CDR3 sequences, under 50% seen once. Input material: blood. These receptors all stem from a man in his thirties or forties in good health.

Written as DNA, the CDR3 is TGTGCCAGCAGCAAAGCGCTTTCGGGGGTCCCAGATCAGCCCCAGCATTTT. This sequence encodes CASSKALSGVPDQPQHF. The chain has TRBV21-1 and TRBJ1-5; the table's TRBD1 call for D was not verified on the DNA. TRBV21-1 is shown as a pseudogene. The CDR3 runs to 17 residues.

In this sample, this clonotype turned up a few times. The chain combines TRBV27 with TRBJ2-3, with 8 nucleotides matching TRBD2. CDR1 and CDR2 from the germline V gene are MNHEY and SMNVEV (reference sequence). The CDR3 extends over 16 amino acids. Losses at the gene ends were 6 bases for V and 5 bases for J; bases not matched to a gene: 13. CDR3 in amino acids: CASSRLGGARGDTQYF. CDR3 nucleotides: TGTGCCAGCAGCCGACTCGGGGGGGCTCGGGGAGATACGCAGTATTTT.

The table lists this clonotype with a count of one. The rearrangement uses TRBV2 and TRBJ2-7; D uncertain. The CDR3 is 13 residues long. Germline loops: CDR1 SNHLY, CDR2 FYNNEI. With 6 bases removed from V and 9 bases from J, the gap between germline ends came to 18 bases. In nucleotides, the CDR3 is TGTGCCAGCAGAGCCGACGGCGTCTTAGGGCAGTACTTC. It yields the protein CASRADGVLGQYF.

This rearrangement joins TRBV5-1 to TRBJ1-1, with no clear D. Between the trimmed V and J ends, which lost 0 bases and 0 bases, there was a span of 6 bases. The CDR3 is 14 residues long. Germline V CDR1 and CDR2: SGHRS, YFSETQ. CDR3 residues: CASSLEILNTEAFF. The CDR3 DNA sequence: TGCGCCAGCAGCTTGGAAATCTTGAACACTGAAGCTTTCTTT.

This clonotype has ten or more counts. This chain links TRBV29-1 with TRBJ2-5, with TRBD2 as a possible D gene (5 bases). This CDR3 spans 13 amino acids. Germline V gene sequence: CDR1 SQVTM, CDR2 ANQGSEA. Trimming removed 0 bases from V and 7 bases from J, with 12 bases in between. CDR3 nucleotides: TGCAGCGTTGAAGATCCCTCCCGGGGGACCCAGTACTTC. This translates into CSVEDPSRGTQYF.

This clonotype was counted a few times. The chain's CDR3 is CASSSAGTGMNEQFF. The CDR3 region has the DNA TGTGCCAGCAGTTCTGCCGGGACAGGGATGAATGAGCAGTTCTTC. V usage is TRBV6-5 and J usage is TRBJ2-1; TRBD1 agrees at 9 bases. This CDR3 contains 15 residues. The junction had 8 bases not matched to a gene; V was cut back by 4 bases and J by 7 bases. The germline V gene has CDR1 MNHEY and CDR2 SVGAGI.

This chain joins TRBV28 and TRBJ1-6, with D maybe TRBD1 (5 bases). The CDR3 length is 15 residues. Deletions cut 3 bases from V and 5 bases from J, with 11 bases between. Germline CDR1 is MDHEN and CDR2 is SYDVKM. CDR3 protein: CASSFPGIHNSPLHF. CDR3 DNA sequence: TGTGCCAGCAGTTTCCCAGGGATCCATAATTCACCCCTCCACTTT.

This clonotype was seen a few times. The chain recombines TRBV29-1 with TRBJ2-7; weak D call: TRBD1 (6 bases). The V gene's germline CDR1 is SQVTM and CDR2 ANQGSEA. V gave up 6 bases and J gave up 3 bases, with 12 bases separating them. The CDR3 contains 12 residues. DNA of the CDR3: TGCAGCGTCGGGGACACTCACTACGAGCAGTACTTC. The encoded protein is CSVGDTHYEQYF.

CDR3 DNA sequence: TGTGCCAGCAGCCCCGGTCAGGGGAAGTTCTCCTATGGCTACACCTTC. Translation gives CASSPGQGKFSYGYTF. The rearrangement uses TRBV3-1 and TRBJ1-2; tentatively, D is TRBD1 (6 bases). The germline V gene has CDR1 LGHDT and CDR2 YNNKEL (reference sequence). The CDR3 has 16 residues. V lost 4 bases and J lost 4, with 19 bases in between. Full variable domain (rest looked up from reference TRBV3-1 and TRBJ1-2): DTAVSQTPKYLVTQMGNDKSIKCEQNLGHDTMYWYKQDSKKFLKIMFSYNNKELIINETVPNRFSPKSPDKAHLNLHINSLELGDSAVYFCASSPGQGKFSYGYTFGSGTRLTVV.

This chain uses TRBV10-3 with TRBJ2-3; TRBD1 is a possible D gene (6 bases). Trimming took off 5 bases at V and 6 bases at J, with 18 bases between the two ends. The CDR3 covers 15 residues. Germline values: CDR1 ENHRY, CDR2 SYGVKD. In nucleotides, the CDR3 is TGTGCCATCAGTCAAATACAGGGAGTTATGGATACGCAGTATTTT. Protein sequence: CAISQIQGVMDTQYF.

This clonotype was counted between two and nine times. V gene TRBV6-1 combines with J gene TRBJ1-2; D remains unclear. Trimming took off 3 bases at V and 0 bases at J, with 11 bases between the two ends. Germline V gene lookup returns CDR1 MNHNS and CDR2 SASEGT. This CDR3 is built from 15 residues. The CDR3 DNA is TGTGCCAGCAGTGACGGCTTTCGGACTAACTATGGCTACACCTTC. It yields the protein CASSDGFRTNYGYTF.

This clonotype appeared once. This chain connects TRBV4-2 to TRBJ2-3; 8 nucleotides match TRBD2. The V segment lost 5 bases and the J segment 14 bases; nucleotides outside the gene matches: 18. Germline V CDR1 and CDR2: LGHNA, YNFKEQ. CDR3 size: 15 residues. The CDR3 DNA sequence: TGTGCCAGCAGCGAAGCGTTGTCTAGCGGGTGCCCGGCGTATTTT. This sequence encodes CASSEALSSGCPAYF.

This clonotype was observed a handful of times. This chain connects TRBV27 to TRBJ1-1, with 8 positions matching TRBD1. There are 14 residues in the CDR3. CDR1 MNHEY and CDR2 SMNVEV come from the germline V gene (reference sequence). J lost 7 bases, V lost 4 bases, and 8 bases had no gene match. The DNA for the CDR3 is TGTGCCAGCAGTTCCCCACAGGGGGGAATTGAAGCTTTCTTT. Translated, it gives CASSSPQGGIEAFF.

This rearrangement joins TRBV3-1 to TRBJ2-1; 8 positions match TRBD2. The V gene's germline CDR1 is LGHDT and CDR2 YNNKEL (reference sequence). Trimming took 1 base from V and 7 from J; bases not matched to a gene: 9. The CDR3 covers 16 residues. CDR3 coding DNA: TGTGCCAGCAGCCAAGCCGGGGGGGGGCTTCGTAATGAGCAGTTCTTC. The encoded protein is CASSQAGGGLRNEQFF.

This clonotype was seen only a few times. The V call is TRBV4-1, the J call TRBJ1-2; perhaps TRBD1 as D (6 bases). V lost 3 bases to trimming and J lost 4 bases, with 18 bases between them. The length of the CDR3 is 16 residues. Looked up from germline, CDR1 is MGHRA and CDR2 is YSYEKL. The CDR3 protein is CASSQVTGITGYGYTF. The CDR3 DNA reads TGCGCCAGCAGCCAGGTGACAGGTATCACGGGCTATGGCTACACCTTC.

V gene TRBV3-1 combines with J gene TRBJ2-1; 7 nucleotides match TRBD2. Germline CDR1 LGHDT, CDR2 YNNKEL (reference sequence). The CDR3 length is 17 residues. Losses at the gene ends were 6 bases for V and 6 bases for J; bases not matched to a gene: 17. For the CDR3, the DNA is TGTGCCAGCAGGCCCGGGGAATTGCGGGGGTCCCGCAATGAGCAGTTCTTC. Translation: CASRPGELRGSRNEQFF.

This clonotype was recorded a few times. This chain joins TRBV24-1 and TRBJ2-5; the D gene could be TRBD1 or TRBD2 (6 bases each). Germline CDR1 and CDR2: KGHDR and SFDVKD. The CDR3 runs to 15 residues. Between the trimmed V and J ends, which lost 1 base and 11 bases, there was a span of 19 bases. CDR3 sequence reads: CATSDLTGGGDEQYF. The CDR3 nucleotides read TGTGCCACCAGTGATTTAACCGGAGGGGGAGATGAGCAGTACTTC.

This chain links TRBV20-1 with TRBJ1-5; no reliable D call. Germline V gene lookup returns CDR1 DFQATT and CDR2 SNEGSKA (reference sequence). V lost 3 bases and J lost 3, with 9 bases in between. The CDR3 contains 13 residues. CDR3 coding DNA: TGCAGTGCTAGCTCTGTGTTCAATCAGCCCCAGCATTTT. It yields the protein CSASSVFNQPQHF.

This clonotype appeared once. The chain links TRBV5-1 to TRBJ2-1; 10 nucleotides match TRBD1. CDR1 and CDR2 from the germline V gene are SGHRS and YFSETQ. This CDR3 is 15 amino acids long. The V and J ends lost 5 bases and 7 bases, in that order; junction bases with no gene match: 9. CDR3 residues: CASSLWTGGWNEQFF. The CDR3 coding sequence is TGCGCCAGCAGTCTTTGGACAGGGGGTTGGAATGAGCAGTTCTTC.

This chain links TRBV5-1 with TRBJ2-7; no reliable D call. V gave up 4 bases and J gave up 1 base, with 12 bases separating them. The length of the CDR3 is 14 residues. Germline CDR1 reads SGHRS; CDR2 reads YFSETQ. CDR3 in amino acids: CASSKDPPSYEQYF. The DNA of the CDR3 is TGCGCCAGCAGCAAGGATCCCCCTTCCTACGAGCAGTACTTC. Full variable domain (missing parts from reference TRBV5-1 and TRBJ2-7): KAGVTQTPRYLIKTRGQQVTLSCSPISGHRSVSWYQQTPGQGLQFLFEYFSETQRNKGNFPGRFSGRQFSNSRSEMNVSTLELGDSALYLCASSKDPPSYEQYFGPGTRLTVT.

The rearrangement uses TRBV14 and TRBJ1-5, with 8 nucleotides matching TRBD1. The germline CDR1 and CDR2 sequences are SGHDN and FVKESK. The V segment lost 2 bases and the J segment 2 bases; nucleotides outside the gene matches: 5. The CDR3 totals 16 residues. CDR3 DNA: TGTGCCAGCAGCCAATTTCAGGGGGCTCGCAATCAGCCCCAGCATTTT. It is translated as CASSQFQGARNQPQHF.

This chain joins TRBV4-2 and TRBJ1-2; no clear D gene. Deletions cut 1 base from V and 8 bases from J, with 14 bases between. Germline V gives CDR1 LGHNA, CDR2 YNFKEQ. The CDR3 totals 14 residues. CDR3 DNA sequence: TGTGCCAGCAGCCAAGTACGAAGGGCGCAAGGCTACACCTTC. Translation: CASSQVRRAQGYTF.

The chain is built from TRBV30 and TRBJ2-1, with TRBD1 matching 7 bases. The CDR3 runs to 13 residues. Trimming removed 5 bases from V and 6 bases from J; junction bases left unmatched: 7. The germline gives CDR1 GTSNPN, CDR2 SVGIG (reference sequence). CDR3 loop: CAWGEGGLNEQFF. CDR3 nucleotides: TGTGCCTGGGGGGAAGGGGGCCTCAATGAGCAGTTCTTC.

J is TRBJ2-5 and V is TRBV29-1; either TRBD1 or TRBD2 may fit D (5 bases each). The V and J ends lost 7 bases and 4 bases respectively, with 13 bases between them. Germline V lookup: CDR1 SQVTM, CDR2 ANQGSEA. The CDR3 sequence is 12 residues long. The CDR3 nucleotides are TGCAGCGCCGCATGGGACGGAGAGACCCAGTACTTC. Translated, it gives CSAAWDGETQYF. Filled out from reference TRBV29-1 and TRBJ2-5, the complete variable domain reads SAVISQKPSRDICQRGTSLTIQCQVDSQVTMMFWYRQQPGQSLTLIATANQGSEATYESGFVIDKFPISRPNLTFSTLTVSNMSPEDSSIYLCSAAWDGETQYFGPGTRLLVL.

The genes are TRBV9 and TRBJ1-2; no clear D gene. Germline CDR1 reads SGDLS; CDR2 reads YYNGEE. Trimming removed 3 bases at V and 10 bases at J, with 19 bases between. There are 14 residues in the CDR3. The CDR3 nucleotides are TGTGCCAGCAGCGCCGGATATAGTTCGCACCCCTACACCTTC. This gives the protein CASSAGYSSHPYTF.

The chain couples TRBV15 to TRBJ2-3, with 8 nucleotides matching TRBD2. This CDR3 is 16 amino acids long. CDR1 LNHNV and CDR2 YYDKDF come from the germline V gene (reference sequence). J lost 4 bases, V lost 0 bases, and 6 bases had no gene match. CDR3 in amino acids: CATSRDQLAGSDTQYF. In DNA, the CDR3 is TGTGCCACCAGCAGAGATCAGCTAGCGGGCTCAGATACGCAGTATTTT.

The rearrangement uses TRBV20-1 and TRBJ1-1; no clear D. This CDR3 has 12 residues. Germline CDR1 reads DFQATT; CDR2 reads SNEGSKA (reference sequence). The CDR3 reads CRGWWENTEAFF. CDR3 nucleotides: TGCAGGGGGTGGTGGGAGAACACTGAAGCTTTCTTT.

The rearrangement uses TRBV5-1 and TRBJ2-5; 7 bases agree with TRBD2. The CDR3 has 14 amino acids. J was trimmed by 11 bases and V by 3 bases; bases with no gene match: 13. Germline CDR1 SGHRS, CDR2 YFSETQ. CDR3 in DNA: TGCGCCAGCAGCTCTAGACTAGCTGACGGTGAGCAGTACTTC. Its protein product is CASSSRLADGEQYF.

The chain recombines TRBV29-1 with TRBJ2-7, with D tentatively TRBD1 (5 bases). The ends were cut back, 5 bases at V and 1 base at J, with 12 bases in the middle. The germline CDR1 and CDR2 sequences are SQVTM and ANQGSEA. This CDR3 is 13 amino acids long. CDR3 in amino acids: CSVQGSESYEQYF. In nucleotides, the CDR3 is TGCAGCGTTCAGGGCTCCGAGTCCTACGAGCAGTACTTC.

This clonotype was observed at least ten times. This chain joins TRBV11-3 and TRBJ2-3; 8 nucleotides match TRBD2. Germline V gives CDR1 SGHNT, CDR2 YENEEA. J lost 3 bases, V lost 6 bases, and 11 bases had no gene match. This CDR3 comprises 16 residues. The CDR3 DNA reads as TGTGCCAGCAGGTCCGGGCGGGGGGCCTCGACAGATACGCAGTATTTT. It codes for CASRSGRGASTDTQYF.